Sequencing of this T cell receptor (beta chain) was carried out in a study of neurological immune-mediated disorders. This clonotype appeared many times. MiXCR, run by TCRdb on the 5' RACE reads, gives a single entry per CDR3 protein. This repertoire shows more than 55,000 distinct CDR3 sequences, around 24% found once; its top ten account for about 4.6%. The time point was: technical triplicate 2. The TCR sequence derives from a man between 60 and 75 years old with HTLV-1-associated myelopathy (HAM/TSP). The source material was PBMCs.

The DNA of the CDR3 is TGTGCCAGCAGGGGCCGGGACACTTACAATGAGCAGTTCTTC. Translating it yields CASRGRDTYNEQFF. The chain is built from TRBV27 and TRBJ2-1, with a weak D call TRBD1 (6 bases). The germline CDR1 and CDR2 sequences are MNHEY and SMNVEV (reference sequence). This CDR3 is built from 14 residues. Deletions cut 6 bases from V and 4 bases from J, with 13 bases between.